Ten or more counts support the clone carrying this T cell receptor (beta chain). This sample is drawn from a study of T cells in Graves' hyperthyroidism and ophthalmopathy. CDR3 length: 16 residues. Trimming cost V 1 base and J 6 bases, with 17 bases left between them. Looked up from germline, CDR1 is SGHTA and CDR2 is FQGTGA. Amplification of TCR beta CDR3 regions used RNA as the template. During a first-round RT-PCR of the TCR CDR3, the HTBI primer set was used. TCRdb re-called the multiplex PCR reads through MiXCR, storing one row per CDR3 protein. Among nearly 250,000 distinct CDR3 sequences listed, 16% were seen once.

The genes are TRBV7-3 and TRBJ2-3; TRBD2 is a possible D gene (6 bases). The source of this sequence is a woman between 18 and 29 years old with Graves' ophthalmopathy. Sequenced sample: blood. CDR3 nucleotide sequence: TGTGCCAGCAGCTTAAGCGGGGCAGACGAAACCGATACGCAGTATTTT. This codes for CASSLSGADETDTQYF.